This TCR beta chain stems from a study of glioma-infiltrating T cells after dendritic cell vaccination. This clone was counted a few times. Input was 2 ug genomic DNA, or all available if less. Produced via immunoSEQ multiplex PCR; TCRdb's table is partial and in-frame only. The table shows 95,000 to 110,000 clones, with 81% occurring only once. Trimming shortened V by 5 bases and J by 3 bases, and 16 bases separated the two germline ends. The CDR3 contains 15 residues. Germline V gene data show CDR1 as MGHDK and CDR2 as SYGVNS. This sequence joins TRBV25-1 and TRBJ1-1; TRBD1 might be the D (6 bases). This clonotype originated in a human donor with glioblastoma. The sequencing here drew on blood, taken before dendritic cell vaccination. CDR3 sequence reads: CASSQGQSGDTEAFF. The DNA of the CDR3 is TGTGCCAGCAGTCAAGGACAATCAGGGGACACTGAAGCTTTCTTT.